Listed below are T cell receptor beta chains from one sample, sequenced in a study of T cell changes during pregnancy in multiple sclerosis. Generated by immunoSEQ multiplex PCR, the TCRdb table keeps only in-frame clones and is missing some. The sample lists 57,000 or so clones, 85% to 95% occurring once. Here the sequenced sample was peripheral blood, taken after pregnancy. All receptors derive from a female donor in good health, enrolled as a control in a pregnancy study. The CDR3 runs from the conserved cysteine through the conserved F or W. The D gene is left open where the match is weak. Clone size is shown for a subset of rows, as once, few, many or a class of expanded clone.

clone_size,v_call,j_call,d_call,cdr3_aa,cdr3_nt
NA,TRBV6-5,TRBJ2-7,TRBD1,CASSYRTGTYEQYF,TGTGCCAGCAGTTACCGGACAGGGACCTACGAGCAGTACTTC
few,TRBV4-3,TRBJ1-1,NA,CASSQSGGTEAFF,TGCGCCAGCAGCCAATCGGGGGGTACTGAAGCTTTCTTT
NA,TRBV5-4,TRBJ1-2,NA,CASSLRGIWDYGYTF,TGTGCCAGCAGCCTCCGGGGGATATGGGACTATGGCTACACCTTC
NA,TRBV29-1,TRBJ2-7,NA,CSVVGGKEYEQYF,TGCAGCGTTGTAGGCGGGAAAGAGTACGAGCAGTACTTC
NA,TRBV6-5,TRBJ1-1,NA,CASTRTVNTEAFF,TGTGCCAGCACCCGGACAGTGAACACTGAAGCTTTCTTT
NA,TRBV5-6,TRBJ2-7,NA,CASSLDNYEQYF,TGTGCCAGCAGCCTTGACAACTACGAGCAGTACTTC
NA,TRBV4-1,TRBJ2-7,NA,CASSPLQGGPYEQYF,TGCGCCAGCTCACCCTTACAGGGAGGGCCCTACGAGCAGTACTTC
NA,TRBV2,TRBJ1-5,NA,CASNQGGAFQPQHF,TGTGCCAGCAACCAAGGAGGAGCCTTTCAGCCCCAGCATTTT
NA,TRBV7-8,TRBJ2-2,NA,CASSLIGEDTGELFF,TGTGCCAGCAGCTTAATTGGGGAGGACACCGGGGAGCTGTTTTTT
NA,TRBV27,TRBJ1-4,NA,CASKREFNEKLFF,TGTGCCAGCAAACGGGAGTTTAATGAAAAACTGTTTTTT
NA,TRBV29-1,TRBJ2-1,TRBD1,CSVEGQDPSSYNEQFF,TGCAGCGTTGAGGGACAGGACCCGAGCTCCTACAATGAGCAGTTCTTC
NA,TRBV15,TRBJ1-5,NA,CATSSPQEANQPQHF,TGTGCCACCAGCAGCCCTCAGGAGGCGAATCAGCCCCAGCATTTT
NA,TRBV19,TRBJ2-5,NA,CASSIGDQTGETQYF,TGTGCCAGTAGTATAGGGGATCAGACGGGGGAGACCCAGTACTTC
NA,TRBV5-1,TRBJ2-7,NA,CASSLNSEQYF,TGCGCCAGCAGCTTGAACAGCGAGCAGTACTTC
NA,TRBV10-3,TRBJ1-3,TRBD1,CAINRLRQGLSGNTIYF,TGTGCCATCAACCGGTTACGACAGGGATTATCTGGAAACACCATATATTTT
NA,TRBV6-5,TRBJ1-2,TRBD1,CASSSYDRDNGYTF,TGTGCCAGCAGCTCCTACGACAGGGATAATGGCTACACCTTC
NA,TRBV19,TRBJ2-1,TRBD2,CASSTQEGLADDYNEQFF,TGTGCCAGTAGTACACAGGAGGGACTAGCGGATGATTACAATGAGCAGTTCTTC
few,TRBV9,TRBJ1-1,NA,CASSSLQGTEAFF,TGTGCCAGCAGCAGTTTACAGGGCACTGAAGCTTTCTTT
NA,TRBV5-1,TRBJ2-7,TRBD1,CASSLSRTGADYEQYF,TGCGCCAGCAGCTTGTCCCGGACAGGGGCTGACTACGAGCAGTACTTC
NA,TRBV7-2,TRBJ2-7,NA,CASTPGGTVTYEQYF,TGTGCCAGCACCCCCGGAGGGACAGTCACCTACGAGCAGTACTTC
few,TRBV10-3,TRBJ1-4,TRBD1,CAISDSGQISNEKLFF,TGTGCCATCAGTGACTCGGGACAGATCTCTAATGAAAAACTGTTTTTT
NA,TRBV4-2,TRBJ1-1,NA,CASSLGGEGAFF,TGTGCCAGCAGCCTAGGGGGGGAAGGAGCTTTCTTT
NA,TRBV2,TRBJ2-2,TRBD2,CASSELAGGGELFF,TGTGCCAGCAGTGAACTAGCGGGAGGAGGGGAGCTGTTTTTT
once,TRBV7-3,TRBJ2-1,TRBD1,CASSPTGQYNEQFF,TGTGCCAGCAGCCCCACGGGACAGTACAATGAGCAGTTCTTC